This T cell receptor beta chain was profiled in a study of T cell changes during pregnancy in multiple sclerosis (dated by TCRdb to the late 2010s). Regarding the complete study: The study examined how the T cell repertoire changed over the course of pregnancy in women with multiple sclerosis.

Via the germline V gene, CDR1 is SGHRS and CDR2 YFSETQ. V trim: 4 bases; J trim: 5 bases; unmatched bases: 8. From cysteine to phenylalanine, the CDR3 is 15 amino acids long. CDR3 DNA is the only sequence kept; it has 45 bases, read in frame from the first base. A remark on this clone: No antigen is known for it. One base away there is no much larger clone; base qualities are not given.

Receptor amplification or capture employed the immunoSEQ multiplex PCR assay. Held by TCRdb, this immuneACCESS table contains in-frame sequences only and omits some clones. Under half of the omission traces to an unresolved V gene where checked; the cause of the rest is unknown. A total of about 68,000 clones appear in this sample, roughly 89% of them only once. 0.65% to 0.9% of the sample goes to the ten largest clones. The sequence joins TRBV5-1 to TRBJ1-5; 8 of the junction bases match TRBD1. The source is a female donor with multiple sclerosis, enrolled in a pregnancy study. Specimen: peripheral blood, collected in the second trimester of pregnancy. The DNA sequence reads TGCGCCAGCAGCATTACAGGGGGAGGTGATCAGCCCCAGCATTTT. This translates into CASSITGGGDQPQHF.